This passage covers 13 T cell receptor beta chains from one sample sequenced in a study of blood T cell repertoires in COVID-19. The assay was immunoSEQ multiplex PCR, and TCRdb's table has in-frame clones only and misses some. The profile shows around 250,000 clones, about 89% of them singletons. The sequenced sample was peripheral blood. The receptors derive from a woman in her fifties or sixties who had recovered from COVID-19.

The chain has TRBV7-3 and TRBJ1-6; D is perhaps TRBD1 (6 bases). Germline V gives CDR1 SGHTA, CDR2 FQGTGA. Trimming removed 6 bases at V and 6 bases at J, with 9 bases between. The CDR3 is 13 residues long. CDR3 DNA sequence: TGTGCCAGCAGTCAGGACAGTAATTCACCCCTCCACTTT. Its protein is CASSQDSNSPLHF.

The chain carries TRBV27 and TRBJ2-7, with TRBD1 matching over 10 bases. Germline V CDR1 and CDR2: MNHEY, SMNVEV (reference sequence). V lost 2 bases to trimming and J lost 6 bases; unmatched junction nucleotides: 4. This CDR3 comprises 14 residues. In DNA, the CDR3 is TGTGCCAGCAGTTTAGGGACAGGGGCGGTCGAGCAGTACTTC. It encodes CASSLGTGAVEQYF.

V usage is TRBV21-1 and J usage is TRBJ2-3; the DNA was not compared with TRBD2, the D call given in the table. TRBV21-1 is listed as a pseudogene. The CDR3 covers 20 residues. CDR3 sequence (DNA): TGTGCCAGCAGTCGCTTGTGGGGCCCAGCGGGGGGATCTAGCACAGATACGCAGTATTTT. Amino acid sequence: CASSRLWGPAGGSSTDTQYF.

The genes are TRBV4-3 and TRBJ2-5; tentative D call: TRBD2 (5 bases). This CDR3 is built from 14 residues. V was cut by 4 bases and J by 3 bases, with 12 bases left in between. The germline gives CDR1 LGHNA, CDR2 YSLEER. The CDR3 loop is CASSRDYHKETQYF. CDR3 bases: TGCGCCAGCAGCCGCGACTACCACAAAGAGACCCAGTACTTC.

The rearrangement links TRBV25-1 to TRBJ1-4; D is perhaps TRBD1 (5 bases). The germline gives CDR1 MGHDK, CDR2 SYGVNS. V lost 3 bases and J lost 8, with 13 bases in between. The CDR3 extends over 14 amino acids. Written as DNA, the CDR3 is TGTGCCAGCAGTGACACTCAGGGTGGGGAAAAACTGTTTTTT. Protein product: CASSDTQGGEKLFF.

The chain is built from TRBV29-1 and TRBJ1-1; possibly TRBD1 for D (6 bases). This CDR3 region has 13 residues. V lost 7 bases and J 5 bases, leaving 17 bases between the germline ends. Germline assignment: CDR1 SQVTM and CDR2 ANQGSEA. The CDR3 nucleotides are TGCAGCGCACTAAACCACAGGGATACTGAAGCTTTCTTT. Its protein product is CSALNHRDTEAFF.

CDR3 protein: CATSNRGGYTF. CDR3 coding DNA: TGTGCCACCAGTAACAGGGGTGGCTACACCTTC. The V call is TRBV15, the J call TRBJ1-2; 7 bases line up with TRBD1. J lost 7 bases, V lost 6 bases, and 2 bases had no gene match. Germline assignment: CDR1 LNHNV and CDR2 YYDKDF (reference sequence). There are 11 residues in the CDR3.

The rearrangement links TRBV27 to TRBJ1-5; D remains ambiguous. CDR3 size: 14 residues. V shed 5 bases and J shed 0 bases, with 8 bases lying between them. Per the germline V gene, CDR1 is MNHEY and CDR2 is SMNVEV (reference sequence). The CDR3 bases are TGTGCCAGCAGTACCACTCATAGCAATCAGCCCCAGCATTTT. It is translated as CASSTTHSNQPQHF.

This chain connects TRBV3-1 (or the pseudogene TRBV3-2) to TRBJ1-2; possibly TRBD1 for D (5 bases). This CDR3 is built from 14 residues. V lost 2 bases and J lost 6, with 13 bases in between. Germline V gene sequence: CDR1 LGHDT, CDR2 YNNKEL (reference sequence). CDR3 sequence reads: CASSQIVDSHGYTF. The DNA of the CDR3 is TGTGCCAGCAGCCAAATCGTAGACAGCCATGGCTACACCTTC.

This clone has only one observation. As DNA, the CDR3 is TGTGCCAGTAGTATGCGCAACAGGGGAAATACTGAAGCTTTCTTT. This gives the protein CASSMRNRGNTEAFF. The chain uses TRBV19 and TRBJ1-1, with 7 positions matching TRBD1. The V and J ends lost 3 bases and 5 bases, in that order; junction bases with no gene match: 9. Looked up from germline, CDR1 is LNHDA and CDR2 is SQIVND (reference sequence). This CDR3 is 15 amino acids long.

CDR3 amino acids: CASSYSNRGVGETQYF. CDR3 DNA sequence: TGTGCCAGCAGTTACTCCAACAGGGGAGTTGGAGAGACCCAGTACTTC. The chain employs TRBV6-5 and TRBJ2-5, with 7 bases identical to TRBD1. The CDR3 totals 16 residues. Trimming removed 0 bases from V and 4 bases from J; junction bases left unmatched: 8. CDR1 MNHEY and CDR2 SVGAGI come from the germline V gene.

J is TRBJ2-5 and V is TRBV28, with D possibly being TRBD1 (5 bases). The CDR3 contains 13 residues. CDR1 is MDHEN, CDR2 SYDVKM, per germline. V shed 6 bases and J shed 4 bases, with 12 bases lying between them. DNA for the CDR3: TGTGCCAGCAGAAGGGGTTTTCCAGAGACCCAGTACTTC. Translation gives CASRRGFPETQYF.

This rearrangement joins TRBV6-2 or TRBV6-3 to TRBJ2-2, with TRBD2 identical over 8 bases. The J segment lost 5 bases and the V segment lost 4 bases, leaving 6 bases of the junction unmatched. Germline CDR1 reads MNHEY; CDR2 reads SVGEGT. The CDR3 spans 15 residues. The CDR3 DNA reads as TGTGCCAGCAGTTTTAGCGGGGTTCAGACCGGGGAGCTGTTTTTT. It yields the protein CASSFSGVQTGELFF.